A single sample is the source of the 2 T cell receptor beta chains below, sequenced in a study of T-cell memory formation after mild COVID-19. Using its own MiXCR run on the 5' RACE reads, TCRdb lists one record per CDR3 protein. Of some 600,000 distinct CDR3 sequences in the sample, approximately 15% were seen once. The sequencing sample was made of PBMCs or a T cell subset sorted from them (not recorded which). The source is an adult woman who had mild COVID-19 (a few samples of this study predate the infection). Cell type and time point are not known.

This chain links TRBV3-1 with TRBJ2-1; TRBD1 agrees at 9 bases. CDR1 and CDR2 from the germline V gene are LGHDT and YNNKEL (reference sequence). J lost 10 bases, V lost 4 bases, and 14 bases had no gene match. The CDR3 runs to 16 residues. CDR3 residues: CASSLSDRGMHWEQFF. CDR3 nucleotides: TGTGCCAGCAGCCTTTCGGACAGGGGAATGCACTGGGAGCAGTTCTTC.

This clonotype was seen only a few times. The chain links TRBV6-5 to TRBJ2-6, with D possibly matching TRBD1 (5 bases). Trimming left V 6 bases short and J 4 bases short, with 13 bases between. This CDR3 has 15 residues. The germline V gene has CDR1 MNHEY and CDR2 SVGAGI. The CDR3 DNA sequence: TGTGCCAGCAGCCCCGACAGATCCGGGGCCAACGTCCTGACTTTC. Translated: CASSPDRSGANVLTF.